Detailed here is one T cell receptor (beta chain). The data derive from a study of T cells after yellow fever vaccination. TCRdb reanalysed the 5' RACE reads using MiXCR and keeps one entry per CDR3 protein. The sample carries about 260,000 distinct CDR3 sequences, over 10% recorded once. V shed 6 bases and J 15 bases; nucleotides not matched to a gene: 8. Looked up from germline, CDR1 is SGHAT and CDR2 is FQNNGV. The CDR3 has 12 residues. The sequencing used CD4+ T cells sorted from PBMCs, collected 45 days after the yellow fever booster vaccination. The chain carries TRBV11-2 and TRBJ2-3; 11 nucleotides match TRBD2. The sequence came from a man younger than 45 who received the YFV17D yellow fever vaccine. The CDR3 loop reads CASSYSSGRYYF. The DNA of the CDR3 is TGTGCCAGCAGTTACTCTAGCGGGAGGTATTATTTT.